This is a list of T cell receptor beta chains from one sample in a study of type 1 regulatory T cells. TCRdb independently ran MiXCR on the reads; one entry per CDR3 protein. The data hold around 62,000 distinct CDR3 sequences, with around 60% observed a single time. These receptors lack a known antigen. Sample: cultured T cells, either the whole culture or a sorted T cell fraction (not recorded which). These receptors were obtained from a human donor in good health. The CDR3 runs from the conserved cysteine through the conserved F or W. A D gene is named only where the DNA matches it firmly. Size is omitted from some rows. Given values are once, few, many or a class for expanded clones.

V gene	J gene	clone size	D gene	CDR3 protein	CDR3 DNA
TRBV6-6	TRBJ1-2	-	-	CASSYDGANYGYTF	TGTGCCAGCAGTTACGATGGGGCTAACTATGGCTACACCTTC
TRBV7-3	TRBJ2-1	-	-	CASSSFGSYNEQFF	TGTGCCAGCAGCTCCTTTGGGTCCTACAATGAGCAGTTCTTC
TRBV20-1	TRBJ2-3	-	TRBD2	CSAVPGGSTDTQYF	TGCAGTGCTGTGCCGGGAGGAAGCACAGATACGCAGTATTTT
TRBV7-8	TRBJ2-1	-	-	CASSTILGRDLYNEQFF	TGTGCCAGCAGCACGATTTTGGGGCGGGACCTCTACAATGAGCAGTTCTTC
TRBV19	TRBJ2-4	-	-	CASSPETGALAKNIQYF	TGTGCCAGTAGTCCGGAGACTGGGGCACTAGCCAAAAACATTCAGTACTTC
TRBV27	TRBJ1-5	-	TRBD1	CASSKQGGGPQHF	TGTGCCAGCAGCAAACAGGGGGGGGGGCCCCAGCATTTT
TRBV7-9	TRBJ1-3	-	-	CASSLALTSTTIYF	TGTGCCAGCAGCTTAGCCTTAACAAGTACCACCATATATTTT
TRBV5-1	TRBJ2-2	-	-	CASSLPGINAGELFF	TGCGCCAGCAGCTTGCCTGGGATTAACGCCGGGGAGCTGTTTTTT
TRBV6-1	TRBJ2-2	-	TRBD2	CASSEVVSGTGELFF	TGTGCCAGCAGTGAAGTGGTTAGCGGGACCGGGGAGCTGTTTTTT
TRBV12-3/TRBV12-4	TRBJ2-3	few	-	CASRLTDTQYF	TGTGCCAGCAGGCTCACAGATACGCAGTATTTT
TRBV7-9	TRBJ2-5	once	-	CASSPTSVQETQYF	TGTGCCAGCAGCCCTACCTCGGTTCAAGAGACCCAGTACTTC
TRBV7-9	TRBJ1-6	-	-	CASSPAETVSSPLHF	TGTGCCAGCAGCCCCGCGGAGACAGTCTCTTCACCCCTCCACTTT
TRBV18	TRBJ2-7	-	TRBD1	CASSSGQDYEQYF	TGTGCTAGCTCGTCGGGACAGGACTACGAGCAGTACTTC
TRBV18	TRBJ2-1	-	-	CASALDQGPSNNEQFF	TGTGCCAGCGCACTGGACCAGGGCCCCTCGAACAATGAGCAGTTCTTC
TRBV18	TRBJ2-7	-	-	CASSPIGTPDHEQYF	TGTGCCAGCTCACCAATTGGGACTCCGGACCACGAGCAGTACTTC
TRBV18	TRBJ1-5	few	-	CASSPPPGFQPQHF	TGTGCCAGCTCACCACCCCCAGGGTTTCAGCCCCAGCATTTT
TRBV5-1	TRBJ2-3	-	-	CASSLGSDVDTQYF	TGCGCCAGCAGCTTGGGATCAGACGTGGATACGCAGTATTTT
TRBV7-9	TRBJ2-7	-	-	CASSTAGEQYF	TGTGCCAGCAGCACGGCTGGGGAGCAGTACTTC
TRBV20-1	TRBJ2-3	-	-	CSARPQSITDTQYF	TGCAGTGCTCGACCGCAAAGTATCACAGATACGCAGTATTTT
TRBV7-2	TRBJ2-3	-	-	CASSLAATDSQYF	TGTGCCAGCAGCTTGGCAGCCACAGATTCGCAGTATTTT
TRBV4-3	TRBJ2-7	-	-	CASSPDLLGHYEQYF	TGCGCCAGCAGCCCGGATTTGTTGGGCCACTACGAGCAGTACTTC
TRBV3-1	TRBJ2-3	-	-	CASSPSGIRGDTQYF	TGTGCCAGCAGCCCCAGTGGGATACGAGGTGATACGCAGTATTTT
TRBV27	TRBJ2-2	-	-	CASSLYRGGNTGELFF	TGTGCCAGCAGTTTATATCGGGGAGGGAACACCGGGGAGCTGTTTTTT
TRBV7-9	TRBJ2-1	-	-	CASSLALLRTEQFF	TGTGCCAGCAGCTTAGCGCTTTTGAGGACAGAGCAGTTCTTC
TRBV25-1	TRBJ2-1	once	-	CASSSNELFF	TGTGCCAGCAGTTCTAATGAGCTGTTCTTC
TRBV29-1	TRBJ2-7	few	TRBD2	CSVVSWEGRDEQYF	TGCAGCGTTGTAAGTTGGGAAGGGAGGGACGAGCAGTACTTC
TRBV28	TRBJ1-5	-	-	CASSGSGLLGGNQPQHF	TGTGCCAGCAGTGGTTCAGGGTTGCTAGGGGGCAATCAGCCCCAGCATTTT
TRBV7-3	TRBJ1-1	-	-	CASSQTRGTEAFF	TGTGCCAGCAGCCAGACTCGCGGCACTGAAGCTTTCTTT
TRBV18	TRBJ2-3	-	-	CASSPLQKPRTDTQYF	TGTGCCAGCTCACCCCTGCAGAAGCCACGGACAGATACGCAGTATTTT
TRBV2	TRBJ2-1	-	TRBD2	CASSGGTSFSEQFF	TGTGCCAGCAGTGGAGGGACTAGTTTTAGTGAGCAGTTCTTC
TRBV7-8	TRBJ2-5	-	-	CASSSRRARQETQYF	TGTGCCAGCAGCTCACGGCGGGCGAGACAAGAGACCCAGTACTTC
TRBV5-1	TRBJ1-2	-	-	CASSLVTGGGYGYTF	TGCGCCAGCAGCTTGGTTACAGGAGGGGGCTATGGCTACACCTTC